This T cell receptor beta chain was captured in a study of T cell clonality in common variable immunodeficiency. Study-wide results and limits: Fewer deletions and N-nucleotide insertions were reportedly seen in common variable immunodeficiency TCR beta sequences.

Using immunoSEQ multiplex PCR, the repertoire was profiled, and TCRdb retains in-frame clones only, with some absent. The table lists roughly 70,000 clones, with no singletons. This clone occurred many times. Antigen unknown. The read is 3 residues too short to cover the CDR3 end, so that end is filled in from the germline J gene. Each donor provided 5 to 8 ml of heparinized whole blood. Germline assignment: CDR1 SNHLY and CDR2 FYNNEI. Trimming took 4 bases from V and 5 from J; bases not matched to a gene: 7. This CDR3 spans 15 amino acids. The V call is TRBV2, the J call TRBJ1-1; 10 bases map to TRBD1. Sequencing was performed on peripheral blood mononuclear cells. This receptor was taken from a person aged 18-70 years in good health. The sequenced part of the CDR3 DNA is TGTGCCAGCAGTGGGGGGACAGGGGCGAAAACTGAA. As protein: CASSGGTGAKTE. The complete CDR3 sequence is CASSGGTGAKTEAFF. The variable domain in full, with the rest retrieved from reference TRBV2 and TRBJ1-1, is EPEVTQTPSHQVTQMGQEVILRCVPISNHLYFYWYRQILGQKVEFLVSFYNNEISEKSEIFDDQFSVERPDGSNFTLKIRSTKLEDSAMYFCASSGGTGAKTEAFFGQGTRLTVV.